The 11 T cell receptor beta chains listed next were all sequenced from one sample in a study of blood T cell repertoires in COVID-19. Sequenced by immunoSEQ multiplex PCR; TCRdb stores in-frame clones only, minus some. The sample lists roughly 200,000 clones, about 84% occurring once. Sequencing was performed on PBMCs or T cells enriched from blood (not recorded which). The receptor source for this set is a man aged 35-49 years with acute COVID-19.

This clone showed up many times. This rearrangement joins TRBV6-5 to TRBJ1-4, with D maybe TRBD1 (5 bases). Trimming removed 7 bases at V and 4 bases at J, with 16 bases between. This CDR3 has 15 amino acids. Germline V gives CDR1 MNHEY, CDR2 SVGAGI. The DNA for the CDR3 is TGTGCCAGCACCCGCGCGGGGGGGATTAATGAAAAACTGTTTTTT. Amino acid sequence: CASTRAGGINEKLFF.

The J gene is TRBJ1-5, the V gene TRBV11-2, with TRBD1 as a possible D gene (6 bases). This CDR3 contains 15 residues. CDR1 is SGHAT and CDR2 is FQNNGV in the germline V gene. V lost 4 bases, J lost 4 bases, and 14 bases lay in between. CDR3 protein: CASSYSGTLNQPQHF. The CDR3 DNA sequence: TGTGCCAGCAGCTATTCCGGGACACTGAATCAGCCCCAGCATTTT.

The V gene is TRBV11-2, the J gene TRBJ1-2; TRBD1 aligns across 8 bases. After removal of 6 bases from V and 5 bases from J, the junction contained 5 bases not matched to a gene. Germline CDR1 SGHAT, CDR2 FQNNGV. The CDR3 has 13 amino acids. Here the CDR3 reads CASRPGGGYGYTF. In DNA form, the CDR3 reads TGTGCCAGCAGGCCAGGGGGCGGGTATGGCTACACCTTC.

V is TRBV5-1 and J is TRBJ2-5; the D gene is possibly TRBD2 (5 bases). The CDR3 contains 14 residues. Per germline, CDR1 SGHRS and CDR2 YFSETQ. Trimming took 0 bases from V and 0 from J, leaving 6 bases between them. The CDR3 bases are TGCGCCAGCAGCTTGGTGCGGGACCAAGAGACCCAGTACTTC. Amino acid sequence: CASSLVRDQETQYF.

This chain uses TRBV28 with TRBJ2-4; 8 bases line up with TRBD1. CDR3 length: 15 amino acids. CDR1 and CDR2 from the germline V gene are MDHEN and SYDVKM. V shed 2 bases, J shed 5 bases, and the junction held 5 bases outside the gene matches. The CDR3 is CASSLHGQGENIQYF. The DNA for the CDR3 is TGTGCCAGCAGTTTACATGGACAGGGTGAAAACATTCAGTACTTC.

The chain couples TRBV4-1 to TRBJ1-2; D not resolved. The germline V and J ends were trimmed by 4 bases and 8 bases, with 11 bases remaining between them. CDR1 MGHRA and CDR2 YSYEKL come from the germline V gene. The length of the CDR3 is 12 residues. CDR3 residues: CASSRGGEGYTF. CDR3 nucleotides: TGCGCCAGCAGCCGGGGAGGAGAGGGCTACACCTTC.

The chain couples TRBV28 to TRBJ2-7, with TRBD1 as a possible D gene (6 bases). Trimming removed 8 bases at V and 2 bases at J, with 25 bases between. This CDR3 contains 17 residues. Germline CDR1 MDHEN, CDR2 SYDVKM. The CDR3 DNA follows: TGTGCCAGCGGGACGTTGGTACTAGGACAGCACCCCTACGAGCAGTACTTC. Translating gives CASGTLVLGQHPYEQYF.

The V call is TRBV7-9, the J call TRBJ2-1; 11 nucleotides line up with TRBD2. J gave up 9 bases and V 4 bases, and 5 bases lay outside the gene matches. The CDR3 consists of 14 residues. Germline CDR1 is SEHNR and CDR2 is FQNEAQ (reference sequence). The chain's CDR3 is CASSSLAGGGEQFF. For the CDR3, the DNA is TGTGCCAGCAGCTCCCTAGCGGGAGGAGGTGAGCAGTTCTTC.

This sequence joins TRBV28 and TRBJ1-4, with TRBD1 as a possible D gene (6 bases). Germline values: CDR1 MDHEN, CDR2 SYDVKM. There are 12 residues in the CDR3. Trimming stripped 3 bases from V and 12 bases from J, with 11 bases between. The CDR3 sequence: CASSFANRELFF. DNA of the CDR3: TGTGCCAGCAGTTTTGCCAACAGGGAACTGTTTTTT.

The chain employs TRBV6-2 or TRBV6-3 and TRBJ2-3; TRBD2 aligns across 9 bases. CDR1 and CDR2 (germline): MNHEY, SVGEGT. CDR3 length: 14 residues. Unmatched junction bases numbered 3, after V lost 2 bases and J lost 6 bases. For the CDR3, the DNA is TGTGCCAGCAGTTACCTAGCGGGAATTGATACGCAGTATTTT. Its translation is CASSYLAGIDTQYF.

V gene TRBV28 combines with J gene TRBJ1-2, with a tentative D call TRBD1 (5 bases). Germline V gene lookup returns CDR1 MDHEN and CDR2 SYDVKM. Between the trimmed V and J ends, which lost 6 bases and 7 bases, there was a span of 18 bases. The length of the CDR3 is 14 residues. CDR3 DNA sequence: TGTGCCAGCAGCCGTGACGGGGGTCCATTTGGCTACACCTTC. Translating it yields CASSRDGGPFGYTF.